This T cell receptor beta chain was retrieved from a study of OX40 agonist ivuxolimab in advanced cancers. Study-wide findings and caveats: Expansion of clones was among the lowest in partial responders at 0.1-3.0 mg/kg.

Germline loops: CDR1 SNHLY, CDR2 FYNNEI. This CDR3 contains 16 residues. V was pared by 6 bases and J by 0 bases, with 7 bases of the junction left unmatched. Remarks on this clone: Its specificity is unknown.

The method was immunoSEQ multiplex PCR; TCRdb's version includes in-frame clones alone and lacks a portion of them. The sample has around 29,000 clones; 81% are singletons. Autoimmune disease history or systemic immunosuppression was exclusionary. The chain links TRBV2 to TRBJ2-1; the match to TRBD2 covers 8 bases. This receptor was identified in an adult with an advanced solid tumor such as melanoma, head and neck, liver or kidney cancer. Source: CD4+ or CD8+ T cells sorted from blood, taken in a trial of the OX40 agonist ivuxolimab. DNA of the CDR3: TGTGCCAGCAGGGCCGGACTAGCCTACTCCTACAATGAGCAGTTCTTC. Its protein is CASRAGLAYSYNEQFF.